The clone carrying this T cell receptor (beta chain) was observed a handful of times. The antigen is undetermined. This specimen comes from a study of identical twins. The study, taken as a whole, reports: A lower insertion count was a feature of abundant cord blood beta clonotypes, with no such feature in memory repertoires. Conclusions rested on cross-sectional statistics rather than following the same donors.

Addition of a universal primer site occurred through template switching, and cDNA carried unique molecular identifiers. MiXCR, run by TCRdb on the 5' RACE reads, gives a single entry per CDR3 protein. In the table there are around 680,000 distinct CDR3 sequences, less than 10% of which are singletons. Trimming shortened V by 1 base and J by 1 base, and 10 bases separated the two germline ends. The CDR3 runs to 15 residues. The germline V gene has CDR1 SEHNR and CDR2 FQNEAQ (reference sequence). The data also belong to a second study, concerning yellow fever vaccine responses in identical twins. Per that paper: Reportedly, twins showed a vaccine T cell response that looked partly convergent and partly personalized.

Source material: PBMCs. The rearrangement uses TRBV7-9 and TRBJ2-5; unclear D gene. This TCR was sampled from a woman aged 18-29 years in good health. The CDR3: CASSLEALTQETQYF. CDR3 DNA: TGTGCCAGCAGCTTAGAAGCGCTTACCCAAGAGACCCAGTACTTC. Filled out from reference TRBV7-9 and TRBJ2-5, the complete variable domain reads DTGVSQNPRHKITKRGQNVTFRCDPISEHNRLYWYRQTLGQGPEFLTYFQNEAQLEKSRLLSDRFSAERPKGSFSTLEIQRTEQGDSAMYLCASSLEALTQETQYFGPGTRLLVL.